This T cell receptor beta chain is from a study of shared clonotypes between healthy human individuals. The germline V gene has CDR1 SNHLY and CDR2 FYNNEI. Trimming took off 8 bases at V and 0 bases at J, with 8 bases between the two ends. This CDR3 comprises 13 residues. Libraries were prepared by immunoSEQ multiplex PCR; TCRdb keeps only in-frame clonotypes and omits some of them. The sample gives 2 million to 2.5 million clones, around 95% of which show up once; more than 0.1% is in the top ten. Sequencing input: naive CD4+ T cells sorted from blood. The subset was: CD45RA+ positively selected. The V gene is TRBV2, the J gene TRBJ2-4, with D perhaps matching TRBD1 (5 bases). This receptor was taken from a man aged 18 to 30 in good health. The CDR3 spells CASDSLAKNIQYF. CDR3 in DNA: TGTGCCAGCGACAGCTTAGCCAAAAACATTCAGTACTTC.